Shown below are 5 T cell receptor beta chains from a single sample sequenced in a study of radiation and T cells in renal cell carcinoma. Time point reported: blood 4 weeks post-SBRT, at nephrectomy. Treatment: 15 Gy SBRT to primary tumor, nephrectomy 4 weeks later. Profiled with immunoSEQ multiplex PCR; TCRdb holds only in-frame clones, not every one. The table has about 78,000 clones, around 89% seen once. Specimen: blood, collected from a patient whose treatment included radiotherapy and nephrectomy. Every receptor here comes from a woman in her 70s with renal cell carcinoma.

The rearrangement uses TRBV4-2 and TRBJ1-2; no definite D call. V was clipped by 0 bases and J by 8 bases, with 19 bases between them. Germline V lookup: CDR1 LGHNA, CDR2 YNFKEQ. The CDR3 runs 16 residues. The DNA of the CDR3 is TGTGCCAGCAGCCAAGATCTGCAGTCTACTATCCGGGGCTACACCTTC. Its protein is CASSQDLQSTIRGYTF.

The rearrangement joins TRBV5-1 to TRBJ1-1; the D is unclear. The length of the CDR3 is 13 residues. The V gene's germline CDR1 is SGHRS and CDR2 YFSETQ. V shed 5 bases and J shed 3 bases, with 11 bases lying between them. The CDR3 reads CASRRRTDTEAFF. The CDR3 DNA follows: TGCGCCAGCAGAAGACGAACAGACACTGAAGCTTTCTTT. The variable domain in full, completed from reference TRBV5-1 and TRBJ1-1, reads KAGVTQTPRYLIKTRGQQVTLSCSPISGHRSVSWYQQTPGQGLQFLFEYFSETQRNKGNFPGRFSGRQFSNSRSEMNVSTLELGDSALYLCASRRRTDTEAFFGQGTRLTVV.

The rearrangement links TRBV28 to TRBJ1-1, with a tentative D call TRBD1 (6 bases). Deletions cut 7 bases from V and 3 bases from J, with 18 bases between. There are 15 residues in the CDR3. Germline V lookup: CDR1 MDHEN, CDR2 SYDVKM. CDR3 loop: CASTDWGALHTEAFF. The CDR3 DNA reads TGTGCCAGCACCGACTGGGGGGCGCTTCACACTGAAGCTTTCTTT.

Here the CDR3 reads CASAPTGANTEAFF. CDR3 DNA sequence: TGTGCCAGCGCCCCGACAGGGGCGAACACTGAAGCTTTCTTT. V and J are TRBV5-6 and TRBJ1-1, with TRBD1 identical over 8 bases. J lost 1 base, V lost 7 bases, and 6 bases had no gene match. Per the germline V gene, CDR1 is SGHDT and CDR2 is YYEEEE. The CDR3 sequence is 14 residues long. The whole variable domain, remainder taken from reference TRBV5-6 and TRBJ1-1, is DAGVTQSPTHLIKTRGQQVTLRCSPKSGHDTVSWYQQALGQGPQFIFQYYEEEERQRGNFPDRFSGHQFPNYSSELNVNALLLGDSALYLCASAPTGANTEAFFGQGTRLTVV.

The chain employs TRBV28 and TRBJ2-3, with TRBD2 identical over 9 bases. Looked up from germline, CDR1 is MDHEN and CDR2 is SYDVKM. The CDR3 length is 17 residues. Trimming took 2 bases from V and 4 from J; bases not matched to a gene: 10. DNA for the CDR3: TGTGCCAGCAGTTTAGGGCCGGGACTAGCCCCCGCAGATACGCAGTATTTT. It is translated as CASSLGPGLAPADTQYF.